This T cell receptor (beta chain) was profiled in a study of T cell changes during pregnancy in multiple sclerosis. Profiling relied on immunoSEQ multiplex PCR, and the TCRdb table lists in-frame clones only, not all of them. In the table there are over 50,000 clones, approximately 86% of which are singletons. From germline, CDR1 is MDHEN and CDR2 SYDVKM. Germline trimming cut 8 bases from V and 6 bases from J; bases unmatched to any gene: 10. CDR3 size: 13 residues. J is TRBJ2-7 and V is TRBV28; 7 bases agree with TRBD2. The TCR comes from a female donor with multiple sclerosis, enrolled in a pregnancy study. Sequencing was performed on peripheral blood, taken in the first trimester of pregnancy. Written as DNA, the CDR3 is TGTGCCAGCGGGGAGGGGATAATTTCCGAGCAGTACTTC. The encoded protein is CASGEGIISEQYF.